This T cell receptor beta chain was profiled in a study of blood T cell repertoires in COVID-19 (dated by TCRdb to 2018 to 2020). Study-level background: Samples covering the acute and convalescent phases of COVID-19 were provided by collaborators in the United States, Italy and Spain. The prospective study material was composed of cDNA or gDNA derived from T cells, B-cell-depleted T cells, or PBMCs. The dataset comprised deeply sampled blood TCRbeta repertoires from subjects exposed to, actively infected with, or recovered from COVID-19. The repertoires were released in a freely available public database intended as a resource for research on the immune response to SARS-CoV-2. The samples were drawn from two sources: the first 160 participants of the ongoing ImmuneRACE study, and 950 to 1,500 subjects contributed by 6 global collaborators. Sample metadata almost always included a de-identified subject ID, COVID-19 status, age in years and sex. Where HLA class I and class II types were available, the types were taken from metadata supplied by the sample provider, not from assay-based typing.

Overall results and qualifications from the work: Clinical and demographic metadata were provided uncurated, with the amount varying by source and participant.

Concerning this clone: Its specific antigen is unknown. No base quality values were provided; no much bigger clone lies one nucleotide off.

TCRbeta CDR3 regions were amplified from genomic DNA using the immunoSEQ Assay, a bias-controlled multiplex PCR. As for the authors' bioinformatics: Nucleated cell counts per sample were estimated from amplification of reference gene primers within the assay. To quantify the absolute abundance of each unique TCRbeta CDR3 rearrangement, sequence reads were collapsed and filtered. For each sample, productive Simpson clonality was calculated as the square root of Simpson's diversity index over productive rearrangements. TCRdb holds this immuneACCESS table with in-frame rearrangements only. Some clones are missing; in checked studies, unresolved V genes explain under half, and the rest has no known cause. V and J calls and clone size are given by that table; D and trimming were obtained from the DNA. The sample records about 350,000 clones, 90% to 95% of which are singletons. Roughly 3.5% of the sample is taken by the ten largest.

A second Seattle source provided samples from volunteer blood donors who had recovered from COVID-19. Collaborating institutions collected whole blood in K2EDTA tubes following their own protocols. For TCRbeta analysis, collaborators shipped samples in one of three forms: frozen whole blood, isolated PBMCs, or DNA extracted from either of those sample types. The V and J ends are trimmed by 2 bases and 3 bases, leaving 15 bases between them. As encoded in the germline V gene (reference sequence), CDR1 is SGHNT while CDR2 is YYREEE. The CDR3 runs 16 amino acids, cysteine and phenylalanine included. The only DNA kept is the CDR3, 48 bases in frame from the first base.

The receptor was isolated from a woman aged 18-30 years who had recovered from COVID-19. The sample taken for sequencing was peripheral blood. The chain uses TRBV5-4 and TRBJ1-5; no confident D gene assignment can be made. The DNA sequence is TGTGCCAGCAGCTTTTCCCCTGGGGAGATCAATCAGCCCCAGCATTTT. The resulting protein is CASSFSPGEINQPQHF.